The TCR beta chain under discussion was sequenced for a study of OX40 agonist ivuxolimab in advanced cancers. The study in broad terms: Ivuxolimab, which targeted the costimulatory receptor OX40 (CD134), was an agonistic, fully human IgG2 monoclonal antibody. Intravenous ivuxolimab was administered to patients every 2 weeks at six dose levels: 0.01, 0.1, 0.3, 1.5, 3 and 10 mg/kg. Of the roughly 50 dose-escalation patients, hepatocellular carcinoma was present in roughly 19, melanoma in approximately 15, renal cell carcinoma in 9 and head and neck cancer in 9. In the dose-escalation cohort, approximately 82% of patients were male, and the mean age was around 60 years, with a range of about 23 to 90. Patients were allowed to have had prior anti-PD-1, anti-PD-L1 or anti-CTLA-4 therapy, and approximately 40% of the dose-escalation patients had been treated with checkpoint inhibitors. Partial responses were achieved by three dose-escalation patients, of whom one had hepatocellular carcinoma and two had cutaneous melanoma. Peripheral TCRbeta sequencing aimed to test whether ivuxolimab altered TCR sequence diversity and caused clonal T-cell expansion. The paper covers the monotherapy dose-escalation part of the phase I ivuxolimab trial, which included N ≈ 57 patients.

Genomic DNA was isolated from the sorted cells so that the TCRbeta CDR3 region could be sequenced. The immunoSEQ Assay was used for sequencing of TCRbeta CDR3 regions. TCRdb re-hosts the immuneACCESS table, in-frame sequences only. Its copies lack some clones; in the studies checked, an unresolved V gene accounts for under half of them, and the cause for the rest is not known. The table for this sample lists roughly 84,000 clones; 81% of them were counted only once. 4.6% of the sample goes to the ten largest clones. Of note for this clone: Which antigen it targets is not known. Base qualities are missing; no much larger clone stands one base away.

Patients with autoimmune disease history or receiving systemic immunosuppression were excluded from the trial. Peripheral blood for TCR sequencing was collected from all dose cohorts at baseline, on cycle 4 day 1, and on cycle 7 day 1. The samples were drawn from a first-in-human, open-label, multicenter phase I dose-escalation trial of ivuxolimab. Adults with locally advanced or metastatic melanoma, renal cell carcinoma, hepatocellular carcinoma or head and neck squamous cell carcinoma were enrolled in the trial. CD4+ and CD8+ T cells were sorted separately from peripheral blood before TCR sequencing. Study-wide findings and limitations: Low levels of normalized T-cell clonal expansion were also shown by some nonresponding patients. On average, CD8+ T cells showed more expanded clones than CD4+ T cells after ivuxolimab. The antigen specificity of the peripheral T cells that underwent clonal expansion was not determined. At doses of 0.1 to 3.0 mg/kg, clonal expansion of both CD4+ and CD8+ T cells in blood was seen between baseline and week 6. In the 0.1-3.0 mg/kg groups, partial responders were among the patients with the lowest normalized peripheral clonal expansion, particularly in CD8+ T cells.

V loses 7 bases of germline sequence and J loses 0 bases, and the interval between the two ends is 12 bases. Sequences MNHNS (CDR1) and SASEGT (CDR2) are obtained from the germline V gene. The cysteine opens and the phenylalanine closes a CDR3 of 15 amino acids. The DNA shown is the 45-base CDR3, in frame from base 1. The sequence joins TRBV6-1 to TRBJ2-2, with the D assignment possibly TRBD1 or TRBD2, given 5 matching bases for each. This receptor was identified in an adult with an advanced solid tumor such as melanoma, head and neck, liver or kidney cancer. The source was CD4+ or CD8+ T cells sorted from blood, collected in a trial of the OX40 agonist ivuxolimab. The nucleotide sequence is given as TGTGCCAGCAACCCAGGGAGCGCGAACACCGGGGAGCTGTTTTTT. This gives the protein CASNPGSANTGELFF.